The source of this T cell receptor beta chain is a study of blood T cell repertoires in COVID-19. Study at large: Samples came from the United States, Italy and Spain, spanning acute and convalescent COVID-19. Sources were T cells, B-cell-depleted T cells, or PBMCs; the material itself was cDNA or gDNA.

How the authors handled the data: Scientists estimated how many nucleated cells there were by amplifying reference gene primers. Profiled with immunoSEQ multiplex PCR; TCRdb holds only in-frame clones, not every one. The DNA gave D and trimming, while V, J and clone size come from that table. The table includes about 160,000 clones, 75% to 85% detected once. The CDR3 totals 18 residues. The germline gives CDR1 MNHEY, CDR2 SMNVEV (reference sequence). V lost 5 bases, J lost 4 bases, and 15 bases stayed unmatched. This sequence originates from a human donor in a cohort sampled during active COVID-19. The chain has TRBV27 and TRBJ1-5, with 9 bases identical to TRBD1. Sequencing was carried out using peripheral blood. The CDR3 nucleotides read TGTGCCAGCAGTCCTCAAACCCCGGACAGGGGTGGAAATCAGCCCCAGCATTTT. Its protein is CASSPQTPDRGGNQPQHF.